This entry describes one T cell receptor (beta chain). The antigen remains unidentified. Use of 60 Vbeta and 13 Jbeta primers characterized the PCR. Profiling relied on immunoSEQ multiplex PCR, and the TCRdb table lists in-frame clones only, not all of them. The repertoire holds approximately 76,000 clones, with roughly two thirds as singletons. CDR1 LGHNA and CDR2 YNFKEQ come from the germline V gene. This CDR3 has 15 amino acids. Trimming removed 0 bases from V and 4 bases from J, with 13 bases in between. This entry belongs to a study of cytomegalovirus exposure and HLA in healthy donors. Whole-study results and caveats: An analysis done earlier found most TCR beta V segments productive about 87% or about 30% of the time. Analysis performed later found 16,000 or so TCR beta sequences associated with HLA alleles at 0.05 false discovery rate.

The sequence came from a woman aged 40 to 50 in good health and CMV-seropositive. Input material: PBMCs. The chain couples TRBV4-2 to TRBJ2-7; D unclear. The CDR3 is CASSQDNSPPYEQYF. As DNA, the CDR3 is TGTGCCAGCAGCCAAGATAACAGTCCCCCTTACGAGCAGTACTTC.